This section outlines one TCR beta chain sequence together with its context. Its antigen remains unidentified. The entry originates in a study of CD8+CD57+ T cells in acquired aplastic anemia. Study summary: Recorded DNA amounts for sorted CD4+ and CD8+ cells had an average of around 3 ug. Findings of the study overall: About 30 CD8+ CDR3 sequences occurred in both the patients and the controls. Patients and healthy controls showed no significant CD8+ Simpson's diversity difference.

Genomic DNA acted as the template from which TCR beta VDJ combination and CDR3 sequence profiling were carried out. TCRdb reprocessed the reads with MiXCR, giving one entry per CDR3 protein. This sample carries about 110,000 distinct CDR3 sequences, 51% of them seen once, and the ten largest clones take around a third. Germline loops: CDR1 SQVTM, CDR2 ANQGSEA. This CDR3 is built from 13 residues. V lost 0 bases, J lost 8 bases, and 6 bases stayed unmatched. V is TRBV29-1 and J is TRBJ1-2, with 7 positions matching TRBD1. The sample consisted of sorted CD4+, CD8+, or CD8+CD57+ T cells (not recorded which) from PBMCs. The TCR comes from a human donor in good health, serving as a control. The CDR3 nucleotides are TGCAGCGTTGAAGATCTTGGACAGGCGGGCTACACCTTC. Protein product: CSVEDLGQAGYTF.